These 12 T cell receptor beta chains came from one sample sequenced in a study of cytomegalovirus exposure and HLA in healthy donors. Assay used: immunoSEQ multiplex PCR; TCRdb lists only in-frame clones, some missing. Of about 260,000 clones detected, around 91% appear once; the ten largest clones hold just over 3%. Sequenced material: PBMCs. These receptors all come from a woman aged 25 to 45 in good health and CMV-seronegative.

V and J are TRBV5-4 and TRBJ2-1, with 15 bases fitting TRBD2. Germline V gene data show CDR1 as SGHNT and CDR2 as YYREEE (reference sequence). J gave up 7 bases and V 0 bases, and 5 bases lay outside the gene matches. The CDR3 spans 17 residues. The CDR3 nucleotides are TGTGCCAGCAGCTTGGGGGGACTAGCGGGAGGTGGAAATGAGCAGTTCTTC. Residues: CASSLGGLAGGGNEQFF.

The chain joins TRBV5-1 to TRBJ2-3; maybe TRBD1 (6 bases). V shed 4 bases and J shed 9 bases, with 15 bases lying between them. This CDR3 contains 13 residues. Germline CDR1 reads SGHRS; CDR2 reads YFSETQ. The CDR3 loop is CASSPPGQGTQYF. The CDR3 DNA is TGCGCCAGCAGCCCCCCGGGGCAGGGGACGCAGTATTTT.

This chain uses TRBV28 with TRBJ2-7, with a possible D match to TRBD2 (5 bases). Looked up from germline, CDR1 is MDHEN and CDR2 is SYDVKM. The CDR3 runs 13 residues. The V gene lost 4 bases and the J gene lost 4 bases, with 11 bases spanning the gap. CDR3 in DNA: TGTGCCAGCAGTTACGGGGAGCGGTACGAGCAGTACTTC. This translates into CASSYGERYEQYF.

The chain joins TRBV4-3 to TRBJ2-7; D gene uncertain. Trimming took 1 base from V and 2 from J, leaving 15 bases between them. The CDR3 loop spans 16 amino acids. The germline V gene encodes CDR1 LGHNA and CDR2 YSLEER. CDR3 sequence reads: CASSQVTAAIPYEQYF. The CDR3 bases are TGCGCCAGCAGCCAAGTGACCGCAGCCATCCCCTACGAGCAGTACTTC.

The chain is built from TRBV29-1 and TRBJ2-1, with a possible D match to TRBD2 (6 bases). Between the trimmed V and J ends, which lost 3 bases and 7 bases, there was a span of 16 bases. Looked up from germline, CDR1 is SQVTM and CDR2 is ANQGSEA. The CDR3 spans 14 residues. In DNA, the CDR3 is TGCAGCGTTGAGGGGCCGGGAGTGGTAAATGAGCAGTTCTTC. It specifies CSVEGPGVVNEQFF.

The rearrangement joins TRBV19 to TRBJ2-7; D is unclear. From germline, CDR1 is LNHDA and CDR2 SQIVND (reference sequence). Trimming took 1 base from V and 1 from J, leaving 8 bases between them. CDR3 length: 14 amino acids. DNA for the CDR3: TGTGCCAGTAGTATAGTCTGGGGTTCCTACGAGCAGTACTTC. Its protein is CASSIVWGSYEQYF.

The V call is TRBV30, the J call TRBJ1-2; possible D gene TRBD1, 5 bases. With 7 bases removed from V and 4 bases from J, the gap between germline ends came to 16 bases. The CDR3 is made up of 13 amino acids. Germline CDR1 and CDR2: GTSNPN and SVGIG (reference sequence). CDR3 nucleotides: TGTGCCTCTGAGGAGGGGCAGAGCTATGGCTACACCTTC. Its translation is CASEEGQSYGYTF.

The chain is built from TRBV4-2 and TRBJ2-7; 11 positions match TRBD2. The CDR3 is 16 residues long. J was trimmed by 3 bases and V by 0 bases; bases with no gene match: 4. Germline-derived CDR1 and CDR2 are LGHNA and YNFKEQ. The CDR3 sequence is CASSQETSGDLYEQYF. As DNA, the CDR3 is TGTGCCAGCAGCCAAGAGACTAGCGGGGACCTCTACGAGCAGTACTTC.

This clone was picked up one time. The chain carries TRBV28 and TRBJ2-7; 10 bases map to TRBD1. V was pared by 4 bases and J by 0 bases, with 0 bases of the junction left unmatched. The germline CDR1 and CDR2 sequences are MDHEN and SYDVKM. The CDR3 is 14 residues long. This CDR3 reads CASSWTGGSYEQYF. The DNA for the CDR3 is TGTGCCAGCAGTTGGACAGGGGGCTCCTACGAGCAGTACTTC.

This clone was seen a single time. The V and J genes are TRBV15 and TRBJ2-7; D tentatively fits TRBD1 or TRBD2 (7 bases each). Germline CDR1 and CDR2: LNHNV and YYDKDF (reference sequence). This CDR3 has 17 amino acids. Trimming took 0 bases from V and 3 from J, leaving 18 bases between them. The CDR3 spells CATSREIRGAGGYEQYF. In DNA, the CDR3 is TGTGCCACCAGCAGAGAGATCCGGGGGGCAGGGGGCTACGAGCAGTACTTC.

This clone showed up just a few times. CDR3 DNA sequence: TGTGCCAGCAGCCCCGGGACAACGAACACCGGGGAGCTGTTTTTT. Translating it yields CASSPGTTNTGELFF. The V call is TRBV9, the J call TRBJ2-2; D is possibly TRBD1 (6 bases). Germline V gene sequence: CDR1 SGDLS, CDR2 YYNGEE. This CDR3 has 15 amino acids. V gave up 4 bases and J gave up 0 bases, with 10 bases separating them.

The chain carries TRBV7-6 and TRBJ2-3; D is undetermined. The length of the CDR3 is 14 residues. The V end lost 1 base, the J end lost 1 base, and 6 bases lay between the germline ends. The germline V gene has CDR1 SGHVS and CDR2 FNYEAQ. For the CDR3, the DNA is TGTGCCAGCAGCTTAGAGGGTGGCACAGATACGCAGTATTTT. Translating gives CASSLEGGTDTQYF.